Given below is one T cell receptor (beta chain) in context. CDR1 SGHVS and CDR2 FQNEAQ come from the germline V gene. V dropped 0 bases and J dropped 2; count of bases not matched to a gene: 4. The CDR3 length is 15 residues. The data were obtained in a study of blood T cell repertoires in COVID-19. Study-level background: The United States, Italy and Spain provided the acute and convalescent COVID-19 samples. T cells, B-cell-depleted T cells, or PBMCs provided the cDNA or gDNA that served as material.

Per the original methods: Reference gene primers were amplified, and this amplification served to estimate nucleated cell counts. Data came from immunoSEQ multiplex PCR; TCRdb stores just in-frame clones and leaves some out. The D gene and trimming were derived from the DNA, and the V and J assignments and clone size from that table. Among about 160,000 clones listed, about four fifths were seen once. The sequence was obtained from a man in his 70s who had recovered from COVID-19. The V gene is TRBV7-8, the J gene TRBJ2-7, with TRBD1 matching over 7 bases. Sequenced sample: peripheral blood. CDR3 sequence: CASSLAPTGPYEQYF. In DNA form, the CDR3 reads TGTGCCAGCAGCTTAGCACCGACAGGGCCCTACGAGCAGTACTTC.